This TCR beta chain was sequenced in a study of spatial heterogeneity in lung cancer (dated by TCRdb to between 2018 and 2020). For the study in its entirety: Beta-chain transcripts were consistently detected in greater numbers than alpha-chain transcripts, which likely reflected higher beta-chain transcript abundance. In tumor regions, TCR transcript counts showed a strong correlation with a T cell transcriptional module score from matched bulk RNA-seq. In the raw uncorrected reads, each unique combination of TCR and UMI appeared more than ten times on average. In non-small cell lung cancer, the study made a quantitative comparison of TCR alpha and beta repertoires among multiple tumor regions, matched nontumor lung and blood. Nonsynonymous mutation counts, determined by whole-exome sequencing of tumor tissue, were related to TCR repertoire features. At surgery, some 200 tumor regions, around 68 matched nontumor lung samples and 45 to 60 PBMC samples were TCR-sequenced for both alpha and beta chains.

Relative to its sample, this clonotype is medium-sized (0.01 to 0.1%). Its antigen remains unidentified. No much larger clonotype is one base removed from it; base qualities were not supplied. Since the library was made to target alpha chains, this beta chain is a stray read and its abundance is not meaningful. Per the germline V gene, MNHEY is the CDR1 and SVGEGT is the CDR2. From the cysteine up to the phenylalanine, the CDR3 has a length of 15 residues. CDR3 DNA only is kept here, 45 bases in frame from base 1. V is cut by 0 bases and J by 0 bases, and the space between the germline ends is 8 bases. What the study reported, not specific to this receptor: Estimated TCR-seq coverage of tumor T cells was only 5.5% to 8% for alpha chains and about 14% for beta chains. Confirming at a functional level the hypothesis that regional TCRs recognize regional mutations was considered to require additional single-cell paired TCR alpha and beta sequencing. Counts of ubiquitous and regional expanded TCRs correlated with counts of ubiquitous and regional nonsynonymous mutations, respectively. A correlation was observed between the number of expanded intratumoral alpha and beta TCRs and the tumor nonsynonymous mutation count.

Preparation of the library involved 5' RACE. Sequencing was carried out with a NextSeq 500. The TCR library protocol attached a unique molecular identifier to each TCR cDNA molecule to allow correction of PCR and sequencing errors. For the original study's pipeline: Decombinator tools were used for TCR identification, UMI-based error correction and CDR3 extraction. TCRs above a frequency of 2 per 1,000, corresponding to the top 1% of the tumor frequency distribution, were defined as expanded. Expanded tumor TCRs were classed as regional if statistically deemed absent (corrected P<0.05) from at least one tumor region, otherwise ubiquitous. Each repertoire was subsampled 100 times to 5,000 TCRs, after which Renyi diversity was computed with the R vegan package. CDR3 similarity networks were constructed using string-kernel similarity of amino acid triplets, with links drawn between CDR3s whose pairwise similarity was above 0.82. In-frame beta chains were kept once TCRdb had trimmed the public reads at Q25 with fastp and called clones with MiXCR. Rows with a matching CDR3 protein are joined into one entry that keeps the most common DNA and genes. TCRdb assigned the V and J calls; the authors' analysis was not used. The sample profile shows roughly 10,000 distinct CDR3 sequences; about 8.4% of them were found once. The ten largest clonotypes hold around 22% of the sample.

In light of the paper, this sample's time point label describes: sample taken at primary tumor resection. Samples were obtained from about 75 patients with early-stage, untreated non-small cell lung cancer from the lung TRACERx cohort. Without any cell sorting, TCR sequencing was performed on whole RNA extracted either from tumor and nontumor lung tissue or from cryopreserved PBMC samples. Only patients for whom sufficient RNA was available from at least two tumor regions were selected for TCR sequencing. Tumor and adjacent nontumor lung specimens were reviewed by a lung pathologist before selection.

The V and J genes are TRBV6-2 or TRBV6-3 and TRBJ1-1; possibly the D gene is TRBD1, per 6 matching bases. The sample consisted of lung tumor tissue, taken at surgery. The TCR originated in a female donor with early-stage non-small cell lung cancer. The DNA sequence is TGTGCCAGCAGTTACTCGGACAGACTGAACACTGAAGCTTTCTTT. Its protein is CASSYSDRLNTEAFF.